What follows describes a single TCR beta chain. This entry belongs to a study of blood T cell repertoires in COVID-19. The overall study: Samples came from the United States, Italy and Spain, spanning acute and convalescent COVID-19. Sources were T cells, B-cell-depleted T cells, or PBMCs; the material itself was cDNA or gDNA.

The Seattle patients, enrolled during active infection, were followed longitudinally. Original handling: Cell counts per sample came from amplifying reference gene primers. Clones were sequenced by immunoSEQ multiplex PCR, and TCRdb holds only the in-frame ones, with some missing. V, J and clone size derive from that table, while D and trimming were established from the DNA sequence. The table includes 250,000 to 400,000 clones, 70% to 90% detected once. This CDR3 contains 13 residues. In germline, CDR1 is SEHNR, CDR2 FQNEAQ (reference sequence). Trimming removed 5 bases at V and 2 bases at J, with 9 bases between.

The sample comprised peripheral blood. This chain links TRBV7-9 with TRBJ1-2; D gene ambiguous. The receptor's source is a woman aged 25 to 39 with COVID-19, enrolled during active disease. The CDR3, as DNA: TGTGCCAGCAGCCCTGCGGTGAACTATGGCTACACCTTC. Its protein product is CASSPAVNYGYTF. Full variable domain (rest looked up from reference TRBV7-9 and TRBJ1-2): DTGVSQNPRHKITKRGQNVTFRCDPISEHNRLYWYRQTLGQGPEFLTYFQNEAQLEKSRLLSDRFSAERPKGSFSTLEIQRTEQGDSAMYLCASSPAVNYGYTFGSGTRLTVV.